The source of this TCR beta chain is a study of blood T cell repertoires in COVID-19. Methods used by the authors: Reference gene primer amplification gave estimated nucleated cell counts. Here immunoSEQ multiplex PCR was the method, and the copy in TCRdb shows in-frame clones only, minus some. V and J calls and clone size are as listed in that table; D and trimming were resolved from the DNA. The sample includes 80,000 to 100,000 clones, around 87% of them seen just once. Between the trimmed V and J ends, which lost 1 base and 9 bases, there was a span of 13 bases. CDR3 size: 14 residues. Germline CDR1 and CDR2: LGHDT and YNNKEL (reference sequence).

The sequencing sample was made of peripheral blood. This clonotype was obtained from a human donor in a cohort sampled during active COVID-19. The chain combines TRBV3-1 (or the pseudogene TRBV3-2) with TRBJ2-1; tentatively, D is TRBD1 (5 bases). CDR3 in amino acids: CASSQGLGAGEQFF. As DNA, the CDR3 is TGTGCCAGCAGCCAAGGACTTGGGGCCGGTGAGCAGTTCTTC.